Sequencing of this TCR beta chain was carried out in a study of T cell responses to AZD1222 COVID-19 vaccine. There are 13 residues in the CDR3. Germline-derived CDR1 and CDR2 are SNHLY and FYNNEI. V gave up 7 bases and J gave up 6 bases, with 13 bases separating them. Broader study findings: Reportedly, close to half of spike-specific TCRs are directed against unmutated variant regions.

Concerning this clone itself: Its specificity is unknown.

Profiling relied on immunoSEQ multiplex PCR, and the TCRdb table lists in-frame clones only, not all of them. The sample yields tens of thousands of clones, roughly 80% seen once. This TCR was recovered from an adult who received the AZD1222 COVID-19 vaccine. Sequenced here: peripheral blood, sampled 28 days after the second AZD1222 dose. The chain uses TRBV2 and TRBJ1-5; D unclear. Here the CDR3 DNA reads TGTGCCAGCAACGTGGGCGGGCCTCAGCCCCAGCATTTT. This codes for CASNVGGPQPQHF.